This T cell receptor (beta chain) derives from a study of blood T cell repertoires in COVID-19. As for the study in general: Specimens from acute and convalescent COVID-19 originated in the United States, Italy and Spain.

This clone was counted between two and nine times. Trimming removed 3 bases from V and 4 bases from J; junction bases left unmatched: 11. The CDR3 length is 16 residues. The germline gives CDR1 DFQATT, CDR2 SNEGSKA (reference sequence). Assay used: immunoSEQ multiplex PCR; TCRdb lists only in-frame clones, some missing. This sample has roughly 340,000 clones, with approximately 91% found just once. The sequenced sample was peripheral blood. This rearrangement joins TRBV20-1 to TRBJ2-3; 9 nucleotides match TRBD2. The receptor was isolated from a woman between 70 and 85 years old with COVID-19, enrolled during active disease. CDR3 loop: CSASEPRGGVADTQYF. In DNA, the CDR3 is TGCAGTGCTAGTGAACCGCGGGGGGGCGTAGCAGATACGCAGTATTTT.